This T cell receptor (beta chain) appears in the sequencing data of a study of T-cell reconstitution after alpha-beta-depleted transplantation in children. V gave up 1 base and J gave up 6 bases, with 10 bases separating them. This CDR3 has 13 residues. Germline lookup yields CDR1 ENHRY and CDR2 SYGVKD. During its preparation, the TCRbeta library received unique molecular identifiers. Each CDR3 protein is one row after TCRdb ran MiXCR on the PCR reads. Here the sample spans roughly 500,000 distinct CDR3 sequences, approximately 32% being singletons. This TCR was sampled from a human donor who donated a stem cell graft to a child with aplastic anemia. The chain carries TRBV10-3 and TRBJ2-7, with D perhaps TRBD1 (5 bases). Sequenced here: PBMCs from the stem cell graft donor, sampled from the stem cell graft. The CDR3 coding sequence is TGTGCCATCAGTGAGTATCAGGGTGCCGAGCAGTACGTC. It is translated as CAISEYQGAEQYV.